The 14 T cell receptor beta chains given below trace back to one sample, sequenced in a study of T-cell memory formation after mild COVID-19. TCRdb reprocessed the 5' RACE reads via MiXCR and lists one record per CDR3 protein. The sample contains 300,000 to 400,000 distinct CDR3 sequences, approximately 14% of which appear only once. The sample comprised PBMCs or a T cell subset sorted from them (not recorded which). These receptors originate from a man between 18 and 35 years old who had mild COVID-19 (a few samples of this study predate the infection). Cell type and time point are not known.

V is TRBV10-3 and J is TRBJ1-1; 7 nucleotides line up with TRBD1. CDR3 size: 14 residues. The junction had 5 bases not matched to a gene; V was cut back by 0 bases and J by 7 bases. Germline CDR1 is ENHRY and CDR2 is SYGVKD. The CDR3 region is CAISESRQGGEAFF. As DNA, the CDR3 is TGTGCCATCAGTGAGTCGAGGCAGGGGGGTGAAGCTTTCTTT.

The chain links TRBV15 to TRBJ1-2; a possible D gene is TRBD1 (6 bases). CDR3 size: 16 residues. Trimming shortened V by 3 bases and J by 8 bases, and 22 bases separated the two germline ends. In germline, CDR1 is LNHNV, CDR2 YYDKDF (reference sequence). Here the CDR3 DNA reads TGTGCCACCAGCAGGCGTTCCGGGACATTAGGGCAGGGCTACACCTTC. Translating it yields CATSRRSGTLGQGYTF.

This clonotype was counted between two and nine times. V and J are TRBV6-1 and TRBJ1-5; 8 positions match TRBD1. Per germline, CDR1 MNHNS and CDR2 SASEGT. The CDR3 extends over 14 amino acids. After removal of 3 bases from V and 6 bases from J, the junction contained 4 bases not matched to a gene. CDR3 sequence (DNA): TGTGCCAGCAGTGAGCAGGGGGCGGTTCAGCCCCAGCATTTT. Its protein is CASSEQGAVQPQHF.

This clonotype has ten or more counts. V gene TRBV5-1 combines with J gene TRBJ2-1; possibly TRBD1 or TRBD2 for D (5 bases each). CDR1 and CDR2 (germline): SGHRS, YFSETQ. The CDR3 extends over 17 amino acids. V was cut by 4 bases and J by 3 bases, with 20 bases left in between. CDR3 in amino acids: CASSPQPSGADYNEQFF. CDR3 bases: TGCGCCAGCAGCCCCCAACCGTCCGGGGCGGACTACAATGAGCAGTTCTTC.

The gene calls are TRBV6-5 and TRBJ1-2; no definite D call. CDR3 size: 12 residues. V was pared by 6 bases and J by 7 bases, with 12 bases between. The germline CDR1 and CDR2 sequences are MNHEY and SVGAGI. The CDR3 reads CASSSQRIGYTF. The CDR3, as DNA: TGTGCCAGCAGCTCGCAGAGGATTGGCTACACCTTC.

This clonotype was recorded a few times. The chain uses TRBV4-3 and TRBJ2-3; D may match TRBD1 or TRBD2 (5 bases each). This CDR3 region has 14 residues. Trimming shortened V by 1 base and J by 7 bases, and 12 bases separated the two germline ends. Per the germline V gene, CDR1 is LGHNA and CDR2 is YSLEER. CDR3 amino acids: CASSQVQGANTQYF. CDR3 bases: TGCGCCAGCAGCCAAGTCCAGGGAGCTAATACGCAGTATTTT.

The chain links TRBV4-1 to TRBJ1-2; perhaps TRBD1 as D (5 bases). This CDR3 has 16 amino acids. Germline V CDR1 and CDR2: MGHRA, YSYEKL. The V and J ends lost 2 bases and 0 bases respectively, with 13 bases between them. CDR3 in amino acids: CASSQPGRVPNYGYTF. The CDR3 DNA reads TGCGCCAGCAGCCAACCCGGCAGGGTTCCTAACTATGGCTACACCTTC.

This clonotype has just one count. A read error may explain this, as a much larger clone is one base away. The chain combines TRBV4-3 with TRBJ1-4; D unresolved. The V end was cut by 10 bases, the J end by 4 bases, with 16 bases between. Per the germline V gene, CDR1 is LGHNA and CDR2 is YSLEER. The length of the CDR3 is 14 residues. CDR3 nucleotide sequence: TGCGCCATCAGTCACCGGGAGTTTAATGAAAAACTGTTTTTT. This gives the protein CAISHREFNEKLFF.

This clonotype was counted at least ten times. The V call is TRBV10-3, the J call TRBJ2-6; D may be TRBD1 (5 bases). The germline V gene encodes CDR1 ENHRY and CDR2 SYGVKD. The CDR3 has 15 residues. V was pared by 4 bases and J by 0 bases, with 7 bases between. This CDR3 reads CAISGQLSGANVLTF. In DNA, the CDR3 is TGTGCCATCAGTGGACAGCTCTCTGGGGCCAACGTCCTGACTTTC.

This chain links TRBV5-6 with TRBJ2-7; 7 nucleotides match TRBD1. Germline V lookup: CDR1 SGHDT, CDR2 YYEEEE. The CDR3 is 13 amino acids. V shed 4 bases and J 4 bases; nucleotides not matched to a gene: 5. DNA of the CDR3: TGTGCCAGCAGCCCGGGACAGAGATACGAGCAGTACGTC. Protein product: CASSPGQRYEQYV.

The CDR3 bases are TGTGCCAGCAGTCCAACAGGGGGGCGAATCTACGAGCAGTACTTC. The encoded protein is CASSPTGGRIYEQYF. V gene TRBV5-4 combines with J gene TRBJ2-7; 8 nucleotides match TRBD1. V lost 5 bases and J lost 3; bases outside the gene matches: 10. The CDR3 consists of 15 residues. In germline, CDR1 is SGHNT, CDR2 YYREEE (reference sequence).

The table lists this clonotype with a few counts. The J gene is TRBJ2-7, the V gene TRBV11-2; D uncertain. The CDR3 has 16 amino acids. Germline CDR1 SGHAT, CDR2 FQNNGV. Deletions cut 5 bases from V and 6 bases from J, with 23 bases between. CDR3 sequence: CASSAHPGLGVGEQYV. The CDR3 DNA is TGTGCCAGCAGCGCCCACCCTGGCCTTGGGGTGGGCGAGCAGTACGTC.

This clonotype was counted between two and nine times. The CDR3 here is CASKFYTDNEQFF. The CDR3 DNA follows: TGTGCCAGCAAGTTTTACACGGACAATGAGCAGTTCTTC. The J gene is TRBJ2-1, the V gene TRBV27; D not certain. This CDR3 region has 13 residues. V was clipped by 7 bases and J by 5 bases, with 12 bases between them. Germline lookup yields CDR1 MNHEY and CDR2 SMNVEV (reference sequence).

The chain combines TRBV6-1 with TRBJ2-1; possible D gene TRBD2, 5 bases. Trimming took off 2 bases at V and 6 bases at J, with 14 bases between the two ends. CDR3 size: 15 residues. CDR1 and CDR2 (germline): MNHNS, SASEGT. CDR3 loop: CASSEYRGSGNEQFF. CDR3 coding DNA: TGTGCCAGCAGTGAATACCGGGGATCAGGCAATGAGCAGTTCTTC.